The clone carrying this T cell receptor (beta chain) was seen a few times. Its antigen is still unknown. These data are taken from a study of blood T cells in healthy people across ages. At the level of the study: Per two T cells, about one barcoded beta molecule was captured through template switching.

A second about 7 to 11 cycle PCR used barcoded and J-beta primers. Via MiXCR, TCRdb re-called the 5' RACE reads, giving one row per CDR3 protein. This sample has about 680,000 distinct CDR3 sequences, with over 45% found just once. Study results and limitations: Donors of long life had a larger count of naive CD4+ cells and greater diversity than aged donors. The unknown donor CMV status may have confounded expanded clonotype changes.

The CDR3 length is 14 residues. Germline V lookup: CDR1 DFQATT, CDR2 SNEGSKA (reference sequence). With 5 bases clipped from V and 3 bases from J, the junction kept 8 bases outside the gene matches. Aged roughly 6 to 95, donors were systemically healthy Caucasians from Russia. The material sequenced was blood. This TCR came from a woman aged 55-69 years in good health. The chain recombines TRBV20-1 with TRBJ2-3; 7 bases align to TRBD1. The CDR3 DNA follows: TGCAGTGCTGAGGACAGGACTTTTACAGATACGCAGTATTTT. This sequence encodes CSAEDRTFTDTQYF.